This T cell receptor (beta chain) was identified in a study of T cells expressing NK-cell markers. Study details: Sorted CD3+CD56+NKG2C+, CD3+CD56+NKG2C- and CD3+CD56-NKG2C+ T-cell subsets were beta-chain profiled. Study conclusions and caveats: Of the CD8+ T cells in about 6 donors, about 1.0-7.5% belonged to dominant NKG2C+ clonotypes.

The length of the CDR3 is 15 residues. Germline CDR1 is SGHRS and CDR2 is YFSETQ. On this clonotype itself: Antigen unknown.

UMIs were included in TCR beta cDNA generated by 5'RACE template switching. Using the 5' RACE reads, TCRdb records one entry per CDR3 protein without DNA. The specimen's table records about 21,000 distinct CDR3 sequences. This TCR came from a man aged 18 to 70 in good health. Sequenced sample: blood T cells: a sorted CD56 or NKG2C T cell subset, CD4+ or CD8+ T cells, or bulk PBMC T cells (not recorded which). The chain couples TRBV5-1 to TRBJ2-7; with no DNA, the TCRdb D assignment of TRBD1 cannot be verified. The CDR3: CASSLTGVNPYEQYF.